The 24 T cell receptor beta chains below come from one sample, sequenced in a study of blood T cell repertoires in COVID-19. Clones were read by immunoSEQ multiplex PCR, and TCRdb kept only the in-frame ones, dropping some. The data show about 52,000 clones, roughly 91% seen once. The sample taken for sequencing was peripheral blood. The source is a man older than 75 with active or convalescent COVID-19.

The rearrangement links TRBV10-3 to TRBJ2-3, with 7 bases fitting TRBD2. After removal of 5 bases from V and 0 bases from J, the junction contained 8 bases not matched to a gene. This CDR3 is built from 16 residues. Germline CDR1 reads ENHRY; CDR2 reads SYGVKD. Here the CDR3 DNA reads TGTGCCATCAGTCGTTCTAGCGGAACTAGCACAGATACGCAGTATTTT. It is translated as CAISRSSGTSTDTQYF.

The chain recombines TRBV19 with TRBJ1-1, with D unresolved. The germline gives CDR1 LNHDA, CDR2 SQIVND (reference sequence). V lost 5 bases, J lost 10 bases, and 14 bases lay in between. The CDR3 covers 12 residues. CDR3 region: CASSLLNARAFF. For the CDR3, the DNA is TGTGCCAGTAGTTTGTTGAATGCGAGAGCTTTCTTT.

This clone appeared once. The gene calls are TRBV18 and TRBJ2-1; maybe TRBD2 (5 bases). The germline gives CDR1 KGHSH, CDR2 LQKENI. With 6 bases removed from V and 9 bases from J, the gap between germline ends came to 12 bases. The CDR3 length is 12 residues. CDR3 sequence (DNA): TGTGCCAGCTCCATTAGAGAGGGTGAGCAGTTCTTC. It specifies CASSIREGEQFF.

The chain has TRBV15 and TRBJ2-7; maybe TRBD1 (6 bases). The CDR3 has 15 residues. Germline values: CDR1 LNHNV, CDR2 YYDKDF (reference sequence). Trimming left V 3 bases short and J 0 bases short, with 12 bases between. The CDR3 region is CATSSKLQGSYEQYF. In DNA, the CDR3 is TGTGCCACCAGCAGTAAACTACAGGGCTCCTACGAGCAGTACTTC.

This chain connects TRBV7-2 to TRBJ2-1; a weak D match, TRBD2 (5 bases). V was clipped by 5 bases and J by 1 base, with 9 bases between them. From germline, CDR1 is SGHTA and CDR2 FQGNSA. The CDR3 covers 14 residues. The CDR3 protein is CASSPSGSYNEQFF. Here the CDR3 DNA reads TGTGCCAGCAGCCCCTCGGGGTCCTACAATGAGCAGTTCTTC.

The chain is built from TRBV28 and TRBJ2-5; D is unresolved. The V gene's germline CDR1 is MDHEN and CDR2 SYDVKM. The CDR3 totals 11 residues. The V end was cut by 11 bases, the J end by 5 bases, with 12 bases between. The CDR3 coding sequence is TGTGCCTCTAGTCGTCAGGAGACCCAGTACTTC. Amino acids: CASSRQETQYF.

This clone was counted a single time. This chain joins TRBV30 and TRBJ1-5, with D unclear. Trimming cost V 3 bases and J 4 bases, with 10 bases left between them. CDR3 length equals 13 residues. CDR1 is GTSNPN, CDR2 SVGIG, per germline (reference sequence). DNA for the CDR3: TGTGCCTGGAGGACTGCGGGGAATCAGCCCCAGCATTTT. Translated, it gives CAWRTAGNQPQHF.

The CDR3, as DNA: TGTGCCAGCAGCTTCGGGGATTCCTACGAGCAGTACTTC. Translated, it gives CASSFGDSYEQYF. The chain is built from TRBV7-3 and TRBJ2-7; tentatively, D is TRBD2 (5 bases). The CDR3 extends over 13 amino acids. CDR1 is SGHTA and CDR2 is FQGTGA in the germline V gene. Trimming took off 3 bases at V and 1 base at J, with 7 bases between the two ends.

The chain combines TRBV28 with TRBJ2-1; the D gene is possibly TRBD1 (6 bases). The V gene lost 2 bases and the J gene lost 6 bases, with 8 bases spanning the gap. The CDR3 spans 13 residues. Per germline, CDR1 MDHEN and CDR2 SYDVKM. CDR3 sequence (DNA): TGTGCCAGCAGTTTACAGGGGTTCAATGAGCAGTTCTTC. Protein product: CASSLQGFNEQFF.

Only one count was recorded for this clone. The rearrangement uses TRBV27 and TRBJ2-1; TRBD1 might be the D (6 bases). Deletions cut 6 bases from V and 6 bases from J, with 9 bases between. CDR1 and CDR2 (germline): MNHEY, SMNVEV (reference sequence). CDR3 size: 12 residues. The CDR3 sequence is CASSRRGNEQFF. CDR3 DNA: TGTGCCAGCAGCCGCAGGGGCAATGAGCAGTTCTTC.

The chain has TRBV19 and TRBJ1-4; D gene ambiguous. The CDR3 extends over 12 amino acids. Trimming shortened V by 9 bases and J by 0 bases, and 5 bases separated the two germline ends. Germline loops: CDR1 LNHDA, CDR2 SQIVND (reference sequence). The CDR3 DNA follows: TGTGCCAGCACACCAACTAATGAAAAACTGTTTTTT. Protein sequence: CASTPTNEKLFF.

The chain joins TRBV19 to TRBJ2-3; TRBD1 is a possible D gene (7 bases). Germline CDR1 is LNHDA and CDR2 is SQIVND (reference sequence). CDR3 length equals 14 residues. V lost 7 bases, J lost 2 bases, and 13 bases lay in between. The CDR3 region is CASKLEGATDTQYF. The DNA of the CDR3 is TGTGCCAGTAAGTTGGAGGGGGCCACAGATACGCAGTATTTT.

J is TRBJ1-1 and V is TRBV7-9; a possible D gene is TRBD1 (5 bases). The CDR3 length is 15 residues. V was trimmed by 2 bases and J by 7 bases, leaving 17 bases between them. CDR1 and CDR2 from the germline V gene are SEHNR and FQNEAQ (reference sequence). The CDR3 here is CASSLHDTPGLEAFF. The CDR3 region has the DNA TGTGCCAGCAGCTTACATGACACCCCGGGACTTGAAGCTTTCTTT.

J is TRBJ2-1 and V is TRBV5-5; the match to TRBD1 covers 10 bases. The CDR3 loop spans 17 amino acids. The germline gives CDR1 SGHKS, CDR2 YYEKEE (reference sequence). With V trimmed by 5 bases and J by 4 bases, 12 bases remained unmatched. The CDR3 is CASRLDLSDRGYNEQFF. In nucleotides, the CDR3 is TGTGCCAGCAGGCTGGATCTGTCGGACAGGGGGTACAATGAGCAGTTCTTC.

CDR3 DNA sequence: TGTGCCAGCAGTTACTCGCGGGGTACGAACACTGAAGCTTTCTTT. Its protein product is CASSYSRGTNTEAFF. This chain joins TRBV6-2 or TRBV6-3 and TRBJ1-1; D gene ambiguous. The germline V and J ends were trimmed by 0 bases and 1 base, with 9 bases remaining between them. The CDR3 runs to 15 residues. From germline, CDR1 is MNHEY and CDR2 SVGEGT.

J is TRBJ2-7 and V is TRBV23-1, with D possibly being TRBD1 (6 bases). TRBV23-1 carries the ORF label, with uncertain function. This CDR3 has 13 amino acids. Trimming left V 7 bases short and J 6 bases short, with 16 bases between. CDR3 sequence: CASISPGHPEQYF. CDR3 bases: TGCGCCAGCATATCCCCGGGACACCCCGAGCAGTACTTC.

The rearrangement uses TRBV10-3 and TRBJ1-2, with 9 bases that match TRBD1. The germline gives CDR1 ENHRY, CDR2 SYGVKD. The CDR3 length is 17 residues. J was trimmed by 4 bases and V by 3 bases; bases with no gene match: 12. The CDR3, as DNA: TGTGCCATCAGTGACCTCACCGGGACAGGGATTGTCTATGGCTACACCTTC. Translating it yields CAISDLTGTGIVYGYTF.

The CDR3 region has the DNA TGCGCCAGCAGCTTGAGCACAGGGGGCAATGGCGGGGAGCTGTTTTTT. It encodes CASSLSTGGNGGELFF. The V and J genes are TRBV5-1 and TRBJ2-2; 9 bases line up with TRBD1. The CDR3 totals 16 residues. V was pared by 1 base and J by 7 bases, with 8 bases of the junction left unmatched. The V gene's germline CDR1 is SGHRS and CDR2 YFSETQ.

This clone is a singleton in its sample. This sequence joins TRBV7-2 and TRBJ2-7, with 15 bases aligning to TRBD2. Trimming removed 0 bases from V and 6 bases from J; junction bases left unmatched: 0. Germline-derived CDR1 and CDR2 are SGHTA and FQGNSA. The CDR3 is 15 amino acids. The CDR3 is CASSLAGLAGGEQYF. Written as DNA, the CDR3 is TGTGCCAGCAGCTTAGCGGGACTAGCGGGAGGCGAGCAGTACTTC.

The chain joins TRBV6-5 to TRBJ2-1; D perhaps matches TRBD1 (5 bases). The V gene's germline CDR1 is MNHEY and CDR2 SVGAGI. Trimming cost V 5 bases and J 2 bases, with 7 bases left between them. The CDR3 is 13 amino acids. The CDR3 sequence is CASSRQPYNEQFF. The CDR3 coding sequence is TGTGCCAGCAGTCGACAGCCCTACAATGAGCAGTTCTTC.

The chain recombines TRBV7-6 with TRBJ2-7, with 12 positions matching TRBD1. The germline gives CDR1 SGHVS, CDR2 FNYEAQ. The CDR3 has 15 amino acids. V lost 4 bases, J lost 6 bases, and 7 bases stayed unmatched. Written as DNA, the CDR3 is TGTGCCAGCAGCTCGACCGGGACAGGGGGCCTCGAGCAGTACTTC. This encodes CASSSTGTGGLEQYF.

V is TRBV9 and J is TRBJ1-3; D is unclear. The CDR3 length is 14 residues. The germline V gene has CDR1 SGDLS and CDR2 YYNGEE. The V end lost 0 bases, the J end lost 0 bases, and 4 bases lay between the germline ends. For the CDR3, the DNA is TGTGCCAGCAGCGTAGCCAGCTCTGGAAACACCATATATTTT. Translated, it gives CASSVASSGNTIYF.

The rearrangement joins TRBV28 to TRBJ1-3; possibly TRBD1 for D (6 bases). Germline V CDR1 and CDR2: MDHEN, SYDVKM. V was pared by 6 bases and J by 8 bases, with 20 bases between. The CDR3 runs 15 residues. The DNA for the CDR3 is TGTGCCAGCAGACCTCACAGGGCAGGAATGGACACCATATATTTT. Residues: CASRPHRAGMDTIYF.

This chain joins TRBV6-2 or TRBV6-3 and TRBJ2-1; D might be TRBD1 (6 bases). The CDR3 has 19 amino acids. Trimming pared 6 bases from V and 2 bases from J, leaving 26 bases between. CDR1 is MNHEY and CDR2 is SVGEGT in the germline V gene. This chain's CDR3 is CASRPDRTTGTITYNEQFF. Here the CDR3 DNA reads TGTGCCAGCAGGCCTGACCGAACCACCGGGACAATTACCTACAATGAGCAGTTCTTC.